This note documents a single TCR beta chain sequence. It was with a sample-barcoded 5' primer and a J-beta primer mix that a second PCR of roughly 7 to 11 cycles was run. Every cDNA molecule carried a tag from a template-switch adaptor bearing 12 random nucleotides. TCRdb redid the calling of the 5' RACE reads with MiXCR, one entry per CDR3 protein. The sample yields approximately 1.5 million distinct CDR3 sequences, 40% to 45% seen once. The CDR3 extends over 13 amino acids. The germline V gene has CDR1 ENHRY and CDR2 SYGVKD. Trimming left V 3 bases short and J 2 bases short, with 7 bases between. The data belong to a study of blood T cells in healthy people across ages.

Sequencing input: blood. This receptor was identified in a woman aged 18-35 years in good health. The V gene is TRBV10-3, the J gene TRBJ2-5; D is uncertain. CDR3 coding DNA: TGTGCCATCAGTGACCGGCAGCAAGAGACCCAGTACTTC. It specifies CAISDRQQETQYF.